Described below is a single T cell receptor (beta chain) sequence and its context. This sample was included in a study of control samples from healthy donors and cancer patients. The CDR3 has 13 residues. Germline V CDR1 and CDR2: SGHDN, FVKESK. Trimming removed 5 bases at V and 5 bases at J, with 12 bases between. Generated by immunoSEQ multiplex PCR, the TCRdb table keeps only in-frame clones and is missing some. This repertoire shows 100,000 to 150,000 clones, around nine tenths found once; its top ten account for roughly 3.4%. The sequenced material came from blood. The V call is TRBV14, the J call TRBJ1-1, with D uncertain. This sequence was found in a man aged 50-59 years in good health. CDR3 coding DNA: TGTGCCAGCAGCTACAACCCCCTGACTGAAGCTTTCTTT. This gives the protein CASSYNPLTEAFF.